A selection of T cell receptor beta chains follows, all from one sample in a study of PD-L1 blockade in urothelial cancer. Data came from immunoSEQ multiplex PCR; TCRdb stores just in-frame clones and leaves some out. The sample yields approximately 100,000 clones, over 80% seen once. This sample comprised PBMCs, obtained around atezolizumab (anti-PD-L1) treatment. The receptors shown here come from a woman of 80 years or more with urothelial cancer. CDR3s leave out the opening cysteine and the closing phenylalanine or tryptophan.

TRBV18 12 ASSTTQVNTEAF
TRBV30 11 AYLGQLNTEAF
TRBV15 14 ATSRDKLNGEETQY
TRBV5-8 12 ASTSLAIYNEQF
TRBV29-1 10 SVKGARDTQY
TRBV19 15 ASSEKGLAGNTGELF
TRBV4-2 13 ASSQESYSGNTIY
TRBV10-3 14 AISKTSATSTDTQY
TRBV5-4 14 ASSASRGTGSYEQY
TRBV10-3 13 AISREVAGPYEQY
TRBV13 12 ASSILAGVGEQY
TRBV5-1 12 ANPGGQGGNEQF
TRBV11-1 15 ASSLGSTSGYTDTQY
TRBV4-1 14 ASSQDETAYNYGYT
TRBV5-1 12 ASRSGLAAYEQY
TRBV10-1 12 ASNPGSGTGELF
TRBV18 12 ASSQDRGYQPQH
TRBV7-9 15 ASSPGNLAGAAYEQY
TRBV27 11 ASRTGGYNEQF
TRBV30 13 AWSVSRVSAGELF